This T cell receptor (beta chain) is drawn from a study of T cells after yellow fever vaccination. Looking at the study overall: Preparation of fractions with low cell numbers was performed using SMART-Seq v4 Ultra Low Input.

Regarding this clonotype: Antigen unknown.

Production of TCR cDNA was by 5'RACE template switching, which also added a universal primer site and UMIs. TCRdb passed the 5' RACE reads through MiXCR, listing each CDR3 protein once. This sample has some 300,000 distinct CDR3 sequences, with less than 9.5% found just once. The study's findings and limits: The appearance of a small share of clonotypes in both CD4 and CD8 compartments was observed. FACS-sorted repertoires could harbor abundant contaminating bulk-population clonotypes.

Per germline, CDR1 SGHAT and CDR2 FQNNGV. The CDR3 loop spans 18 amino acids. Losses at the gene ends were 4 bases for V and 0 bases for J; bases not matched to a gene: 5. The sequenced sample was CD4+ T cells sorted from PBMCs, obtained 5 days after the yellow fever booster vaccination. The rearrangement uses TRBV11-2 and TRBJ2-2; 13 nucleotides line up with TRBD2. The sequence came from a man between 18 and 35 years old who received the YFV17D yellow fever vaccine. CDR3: CASSSGLAGYTNTGELFF. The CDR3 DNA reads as TGTGCCAGCAGCTCGGGACTAGCGGGGTATACGAACACCGGGGAGCTGTTTTTT.